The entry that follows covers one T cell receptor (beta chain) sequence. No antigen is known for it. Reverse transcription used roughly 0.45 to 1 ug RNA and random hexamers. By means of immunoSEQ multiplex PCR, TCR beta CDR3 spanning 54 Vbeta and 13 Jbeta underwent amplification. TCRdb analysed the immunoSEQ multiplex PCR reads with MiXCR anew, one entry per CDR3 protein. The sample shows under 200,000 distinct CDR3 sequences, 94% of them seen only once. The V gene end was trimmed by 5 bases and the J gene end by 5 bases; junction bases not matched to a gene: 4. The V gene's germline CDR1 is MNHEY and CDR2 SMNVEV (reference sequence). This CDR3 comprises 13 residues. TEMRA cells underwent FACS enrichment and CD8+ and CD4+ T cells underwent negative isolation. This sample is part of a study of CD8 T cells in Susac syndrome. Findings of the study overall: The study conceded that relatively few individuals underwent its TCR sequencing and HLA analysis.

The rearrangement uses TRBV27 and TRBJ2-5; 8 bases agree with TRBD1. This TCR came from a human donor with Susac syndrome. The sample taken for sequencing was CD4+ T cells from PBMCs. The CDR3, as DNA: TGTGCCAGCAGTCCACAGGGGGATGAGACCCAGTACTTC. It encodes CASSPQGDETQYF.